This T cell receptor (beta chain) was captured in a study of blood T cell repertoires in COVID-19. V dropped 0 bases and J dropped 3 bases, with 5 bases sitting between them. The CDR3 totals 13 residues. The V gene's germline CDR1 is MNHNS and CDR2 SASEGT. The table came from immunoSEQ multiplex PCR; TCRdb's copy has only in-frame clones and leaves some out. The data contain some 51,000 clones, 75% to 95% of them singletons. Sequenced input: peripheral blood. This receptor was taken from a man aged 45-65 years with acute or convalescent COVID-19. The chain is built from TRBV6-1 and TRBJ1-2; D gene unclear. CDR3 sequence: CASSEAFHYGYTF. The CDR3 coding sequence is TGTGCCAGCAGTGAAGCCTTTCACTATGGCTACACCTTC.